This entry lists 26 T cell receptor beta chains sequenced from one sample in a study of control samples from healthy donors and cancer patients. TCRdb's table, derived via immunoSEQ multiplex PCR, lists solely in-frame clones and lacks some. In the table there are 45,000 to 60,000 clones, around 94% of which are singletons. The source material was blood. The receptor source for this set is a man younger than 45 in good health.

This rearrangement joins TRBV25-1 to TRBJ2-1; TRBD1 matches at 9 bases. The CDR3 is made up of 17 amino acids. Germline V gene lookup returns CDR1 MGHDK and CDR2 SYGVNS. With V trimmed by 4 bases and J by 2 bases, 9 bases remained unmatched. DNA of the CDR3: TGTGCCAGCAGTGCTTCGGAGGGACAGGGACCCTACAATGAGCAGTTCTTC. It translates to CASSASEGQGPYNEQFF.

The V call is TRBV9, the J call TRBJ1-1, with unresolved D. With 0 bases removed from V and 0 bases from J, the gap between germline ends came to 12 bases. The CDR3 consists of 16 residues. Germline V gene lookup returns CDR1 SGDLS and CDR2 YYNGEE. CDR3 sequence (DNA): TGTGCCAGCAGCGTAGGACTGACCTCTATGAACACTGAAGCTTTCTTT. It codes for CASSVGLTSMNTEAFF.

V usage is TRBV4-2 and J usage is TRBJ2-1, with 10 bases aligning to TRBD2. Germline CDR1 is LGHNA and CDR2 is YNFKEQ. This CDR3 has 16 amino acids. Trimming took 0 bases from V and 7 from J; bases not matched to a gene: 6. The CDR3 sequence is CASSQDELAGNNEQFF. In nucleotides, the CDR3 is TGTGCCAGCAGCCAAGATGAACTAGCGGGAAATAATGAGCAGTTCTTC.

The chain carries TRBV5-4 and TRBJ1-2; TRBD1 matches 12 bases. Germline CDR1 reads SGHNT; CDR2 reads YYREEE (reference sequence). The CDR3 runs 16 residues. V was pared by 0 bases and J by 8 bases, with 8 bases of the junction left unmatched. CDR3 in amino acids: CASSLAGQGAGGGYTF. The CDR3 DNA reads TGTGCCAGCAGCTTGGCGGGACAGGGGGCAGGAGGGGGCTACACCTTC.

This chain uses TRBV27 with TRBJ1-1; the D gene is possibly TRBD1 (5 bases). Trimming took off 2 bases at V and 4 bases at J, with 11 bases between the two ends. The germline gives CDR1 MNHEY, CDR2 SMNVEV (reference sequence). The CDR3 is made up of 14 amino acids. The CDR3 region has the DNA TGTGCCAGCAGTTTACAGGGCGGGGGCACTGAAGCTTTCTTT. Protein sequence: CASSLQGGGTEAFF.

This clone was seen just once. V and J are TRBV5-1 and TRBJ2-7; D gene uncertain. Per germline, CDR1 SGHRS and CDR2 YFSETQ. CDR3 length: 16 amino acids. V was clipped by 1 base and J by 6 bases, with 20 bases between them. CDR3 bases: TGCGCCAGCAGCTTGCAAATGCGCACTAAGGGATCCGAGCAGTACTTC. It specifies CASSLQMRTKGSEQYF.

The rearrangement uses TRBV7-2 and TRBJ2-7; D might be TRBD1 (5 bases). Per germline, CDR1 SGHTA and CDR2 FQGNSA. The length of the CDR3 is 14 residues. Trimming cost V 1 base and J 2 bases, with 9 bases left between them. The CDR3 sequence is CASSLDPQAYEQYF. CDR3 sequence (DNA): TGTGCCAGCAGCTTAGACCCACAGGCCTACGAGCAGTACTTC. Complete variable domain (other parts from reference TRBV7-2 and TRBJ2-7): GAGVSQSPSNKVTEKGKDVELRCDPISGHTALYWYRQSLGQGLEFLIYFQGNSAPDKSGLPSDRFSAERTGGSVSTLTIQRTQQEDSAVYLCASSLDPQAYEQYFGPGTRLTVT.

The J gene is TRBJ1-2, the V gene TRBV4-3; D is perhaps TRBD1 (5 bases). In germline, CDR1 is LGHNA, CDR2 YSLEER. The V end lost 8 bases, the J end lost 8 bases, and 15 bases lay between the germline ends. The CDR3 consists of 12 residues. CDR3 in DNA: TGCGCCAGCGCCGGGACGACTCGGGGCTACACCTTC. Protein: CASAGTTRGYTF.

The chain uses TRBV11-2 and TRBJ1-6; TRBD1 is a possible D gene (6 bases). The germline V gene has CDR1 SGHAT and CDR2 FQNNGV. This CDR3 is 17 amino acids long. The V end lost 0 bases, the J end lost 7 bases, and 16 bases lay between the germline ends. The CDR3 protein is CASSLEGGGHSNSPLHF. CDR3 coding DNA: TGTGCCAGCAGCTTAGAGGGGGGGGGACACTCGAATTCACCCCTCCACTTT.

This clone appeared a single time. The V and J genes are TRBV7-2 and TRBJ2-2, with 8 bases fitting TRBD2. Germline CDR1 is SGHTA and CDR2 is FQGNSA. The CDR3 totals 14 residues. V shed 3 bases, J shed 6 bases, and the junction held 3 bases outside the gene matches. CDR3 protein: CASSFSGGPGELFF. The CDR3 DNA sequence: TGTGCCAGCAGCTTCTCGGGAGGGCCCGGGGAGCTGTTTTTT.

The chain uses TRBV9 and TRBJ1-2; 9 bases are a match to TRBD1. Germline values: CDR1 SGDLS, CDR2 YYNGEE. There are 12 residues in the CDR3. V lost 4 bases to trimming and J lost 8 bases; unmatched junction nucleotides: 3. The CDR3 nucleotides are TGTGCCAGCAGCAAGGACAGGGGCGGCTACACCTTC. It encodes CASSKDRGGYTF.

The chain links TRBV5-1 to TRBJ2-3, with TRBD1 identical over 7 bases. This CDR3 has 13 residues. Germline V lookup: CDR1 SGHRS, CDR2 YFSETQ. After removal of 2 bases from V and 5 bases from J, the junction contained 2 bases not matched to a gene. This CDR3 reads CASSFGQEDTQYF. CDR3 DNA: TGCGCCAGCAGCTTCGGACAGGAAGATACGCAGTATTTT.

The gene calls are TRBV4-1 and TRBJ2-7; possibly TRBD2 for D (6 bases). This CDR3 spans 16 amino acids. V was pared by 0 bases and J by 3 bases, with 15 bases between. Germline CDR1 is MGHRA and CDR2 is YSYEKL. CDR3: CASSQEKVGGYYEQYF. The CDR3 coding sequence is TGCGCCAGCAGCCAAGAAAAGGTGGGAGGATACTACGAGCAGTACTTC.

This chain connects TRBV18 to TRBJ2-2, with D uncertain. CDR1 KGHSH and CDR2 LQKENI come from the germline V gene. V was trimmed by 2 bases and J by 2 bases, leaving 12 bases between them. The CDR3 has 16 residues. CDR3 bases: TGTGCCAGCTCACCATTAGGCAGGACCAACACCGGGGAGCTGTTTTTT. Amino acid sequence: CASSPLGRTNTGELFF.

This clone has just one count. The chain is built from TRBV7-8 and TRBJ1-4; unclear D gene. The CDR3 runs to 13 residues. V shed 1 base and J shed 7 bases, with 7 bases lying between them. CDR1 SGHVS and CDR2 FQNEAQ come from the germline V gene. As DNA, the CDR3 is TGTGCCAGCAGCTTAGAGATGAGTGAAAAACTGTTTTTT. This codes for CASSLEMSEKLFF.

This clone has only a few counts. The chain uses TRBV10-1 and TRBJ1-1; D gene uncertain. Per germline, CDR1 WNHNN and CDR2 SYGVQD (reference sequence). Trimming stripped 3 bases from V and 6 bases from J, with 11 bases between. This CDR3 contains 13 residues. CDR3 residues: CASSDRSWAEAFF. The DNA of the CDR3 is TGCGCCAGCAGTGATCGATCATGGGCTGAAGCTTTCTTT.

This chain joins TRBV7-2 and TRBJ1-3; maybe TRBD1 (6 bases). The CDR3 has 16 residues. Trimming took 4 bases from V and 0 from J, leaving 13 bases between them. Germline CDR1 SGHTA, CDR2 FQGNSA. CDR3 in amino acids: CASSYRQAFSGNTIYF. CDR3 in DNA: TGTGCCAGCAGCTACCGACAGGCCTTCTCTGGAAACACCATATATTTT.

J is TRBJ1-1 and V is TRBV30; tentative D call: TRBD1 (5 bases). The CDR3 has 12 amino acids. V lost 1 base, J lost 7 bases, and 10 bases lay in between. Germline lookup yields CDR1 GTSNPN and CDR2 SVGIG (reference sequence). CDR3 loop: CAWSGETVEAFF. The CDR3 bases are TGTGCCTGGAGTGGGGAGACAGTTGAAGCTTTCTTT.

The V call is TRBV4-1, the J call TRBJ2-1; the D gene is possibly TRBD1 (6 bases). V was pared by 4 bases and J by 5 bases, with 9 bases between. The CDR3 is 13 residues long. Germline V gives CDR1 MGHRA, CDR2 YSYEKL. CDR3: CASSPGQHNEQFF. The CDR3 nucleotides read TGCGCCAGCAGCCCCGGACAGCACAATGAGCAGTTCTTC.

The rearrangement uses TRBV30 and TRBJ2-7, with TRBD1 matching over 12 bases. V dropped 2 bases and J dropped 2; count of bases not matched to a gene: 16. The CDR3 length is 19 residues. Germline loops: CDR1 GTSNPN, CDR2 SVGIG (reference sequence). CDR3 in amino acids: CAWSIPAGQGAQPTYEQYF. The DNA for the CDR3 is TGTGCCTGGAGTATCCCCGCGGGACAGGGGGCCCAACCGACCTACGAGCAGTACTTC.

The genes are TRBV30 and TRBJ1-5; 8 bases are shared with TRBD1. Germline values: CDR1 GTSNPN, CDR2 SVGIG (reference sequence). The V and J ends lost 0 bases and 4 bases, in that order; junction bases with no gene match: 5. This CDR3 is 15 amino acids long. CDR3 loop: CAWSVRGLGNQPQHF. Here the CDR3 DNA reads TGTGCCTGGAGTGTCAGGGGGCTTGGGAATCAGCCCCAGCATTTT.

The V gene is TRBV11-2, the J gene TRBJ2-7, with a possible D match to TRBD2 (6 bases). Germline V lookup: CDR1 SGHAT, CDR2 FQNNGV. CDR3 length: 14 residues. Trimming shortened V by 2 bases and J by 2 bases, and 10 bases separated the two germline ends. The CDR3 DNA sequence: TGTGCCAGCAGCTTAACGGAGGGACCCTACGAGCAGTACTTC. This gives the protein CASSLTEGPYEQYF.

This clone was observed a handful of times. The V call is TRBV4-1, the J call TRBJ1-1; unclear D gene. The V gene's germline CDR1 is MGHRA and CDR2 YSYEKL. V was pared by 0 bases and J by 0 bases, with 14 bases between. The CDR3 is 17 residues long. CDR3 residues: CASSQDRRSEVNTEAFF. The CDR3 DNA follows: TGCGCCAGCAGCCAAGATCGTCGGTCGGAGGTGAACACTGAAGCTTTCTTT.

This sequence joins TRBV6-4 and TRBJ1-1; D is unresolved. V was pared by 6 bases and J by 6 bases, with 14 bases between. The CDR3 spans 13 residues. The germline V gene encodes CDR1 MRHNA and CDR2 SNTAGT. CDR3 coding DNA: TGTGCCAGCAGAGCCGCTGGGGATGCTGAAGCTTTCTTT. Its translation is CASRAAGDAEAFF.

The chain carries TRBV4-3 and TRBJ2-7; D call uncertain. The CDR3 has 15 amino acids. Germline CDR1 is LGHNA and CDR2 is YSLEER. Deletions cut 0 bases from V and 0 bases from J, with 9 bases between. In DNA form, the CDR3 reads TGCGCCAGCAGCCAAGATAGAGTCAGCTCCTACGAGCAGTACTTC. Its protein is CASSQDRVSSYEQYF.

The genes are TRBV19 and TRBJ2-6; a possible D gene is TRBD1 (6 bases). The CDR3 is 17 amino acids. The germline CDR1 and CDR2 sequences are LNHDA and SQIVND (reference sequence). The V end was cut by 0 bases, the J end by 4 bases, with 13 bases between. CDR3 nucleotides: TGTGCCAGTAGTATAGATGCGAGGGGGTCCGGGGCCAACGTCCTGACTTTC. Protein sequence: CASSIDARGSGANVLTF.